One and the same sample provided the 23 T cell receptor beta chains below, sequenced in a study of CD8 T cells in ankylosing spondylitis. General study results and limits: For ankylosing spondylitis blood, a TCR beta motif of 7 or 8 highly homologous variants appeared characteristic.

TCRdb reprocessed the 5' RACE reads via MiXCR and lists one record per CDR3 protein. Of fewer than 450,000 distinct CDR3 sequences listed, roughly 18% are singletons. Their antigens are not known. The sequencing sample was made of blood, either unsorted or a sorted T cell fraction (not recorded which). All receptors come from a male donor with ankylosing spondylitis.

This clonotype was seen a handful of times. This chain links TRBV20-1 with TRBJ1-5; no clear D gene. With 2 bases removed from V and 3 bases from J, the gap between germline ends came to 11 bases. The CDR3 is 14 amino acids. Germline V CDR1 and CDR2: DFQATT, SNEGSKA (reference sequence). The chain's CDR3 is CSARRRTDNQPQHF. CDR3 DNA sequence: TGCAGTGCTAGAAGGCGGACGGACAATCAGCCCCAGCATTTT.

J is TRBJ1-1 and V is TRBV6-5; D not certain. The germline gives CDR1 MNHEY, CDR2 SVGAGI. The CDR3 has 15 amino acids. Deletions cut 2 bases from V and 5 bases from J, with 15 bases between. CDR3 loop: CASSYTAGVGTEAFF. The CDR3 nucleotides are TGTGCCAGCAGTTACACCGCAGGAGTGGGAACTGAAGCTTTCTTT.

This chain uses TRBV27 with TRBJ1-4, with D uncertain. The germline gives CDR1 MNHEY, CDR2 SMNVEV (reference sequence). V was cut by 2 bases and J by 6 bases, with 10 bases left in between. This CDR3 spans 14 amino acids. The CDR3 nucleotides read TGTGCCAGCAGTTTAATTGGGTGGGATGAAAAACTGTTTTTT. Its protein is CASSLIGWDEKLFF.

This clonotype has only a few counts. This chain connects TRBV4-2 to TRBJ2-7, with TRBD2 identical over 9 bases. J gave up 4 bases and V 4 bases, and 8 bases lay outside the gene matches. The CDR3 contains 15 residues. The germline gives CDR1 LGHNA, CDR2 YNFKEQ. CDR3 loop: CASSRQLAGEYEQYF. The CDR3 DNA reads TGTGCCAGCAGCCGACAACTAGCGGGCGAGTACGAGCAGTACTTC.

This clonotype has just a few counts. The rearrangement uses TRBV15 and TRBJ2-7, with a tentative D call TRBD2 (6 bases). Per germline, CDR1 LNHNV and CDR2 YYDKDF (reference sequence). The CDR3 runs to 14 residues. Trimming took off 2 bases at V and 7 bases at J, with 15 bases between the two ends. The CDR3 reads CATSRPGSWREQYF. CDR3 DNA sequence: TGTGCCACCAGCAGACCCGGGAGTTGGAGGGAGCAGTACTTC.

Many counts were recorded for this clonotype. The V gene is TRBV29-1, the J gene TRBJ2-7; TRBD2 agrees at 9 bases. The ends lost 3 bases at V and 2 bases at J; junction bases unmatched: 8. The CDR3 runs 15 residues. CDR1 and CDR2 from the germline V gene are SQVTM and ANQGSEA. This CDR3 is CSVEGLAGGAYEQYF. CDR3 nucleotides: TGCAGCGTTGAGGGACTAGCTGGAGGGGCCTACGAGCAGTACTTC.

This clonotype was found a few times. The chain combines TRBV29-1 with TRBJ2-7; D might be TRBD1 or TRBD2, each matching 5 bases. The germline V and J ends were trimmed by 1 base and 5 bases, with 9 bases remaining between them. This CDR3 is built from 12 residues. From germline, CDR1 is SQVTM and CDR2 ANQGSEA. CDR3 sequence reads: CSVEGRGDEQYF. In nucleotides, the CDR3 is TGCAGCGTTGAAGGGAGAGGGGACGAGCAGTACTTC.

The genes are TRBV11-1 and TRBJ2-5; tentative D call: TRBD2 (5 bases). This CDR3 comprises 14 residues. The V gene lost 2 bases and the J gene lost 1 base, with 8 bases spanning the gap. In germline, CDR1 is SGHAT, CDR2 FQDESV (reference sequence). The CDR3 sequence is CASSLNGVQETQYF. The CDR3 DNA reads TGTGCCAGCAGCTTAAACGGGGTCCAAGAGACCCAGTACTTC.

Comments on this clonotype: As the CDR3 is not closed by the conserved phenylalanine or tryptophan, this likely results from a read error. The chain links TRBV2 to TRBJ2-2; 8 nucleotides line up with TRBD2. From germline, CDR1 is SNHLY and CDR2 FYNNEI. The V segment lost 4 bases and the J segment 1 base; nucleotides outside the gene matches: 2. The CDR3 covers 15 residues. CDR3 loop: CASSASGGNTGELFS. Here the CDR3 DNA reads TGTGCCAGCAGTGCAAGCGGGGGGAACACCGGGGAGCTGTTTTCT.

This clonotype was seen only a few times. CDR3 sequence: CSAEGRNSPLHF. The CDR3 DNA sequence: TGCAGTGCCGAGGGGCGAAATTCACCCCTCCACTTT. The V call is TRBV20-1, the J call TRBJ1-6, with D maybe TRBD1 (5 bases). The length of the CDR3 is 12 residues. Germline CDR1 is DFQATT and CDR2 is SNEGSKA (reference sequence). V was trimmed by 6 bases and J by 7 bases, leaving 10 bases between them.

This clonotype was detected only a few times. J is TRBJ2-1 and V is TRBV18; D uncertain. The CDR3 totals 14 residues. With 0 bases removed from V and 10 bases from J, the gap between germline ends came to 13 bases. Germline V gene sequence: CDR1 KGHSH, CDR2 LQKENI. The CDR3 region has the DNA TGTGCCAGCTCACCACCGGGTCCTACCGAGGAGCAGTTCTTC. Protein: CASSPPGPTEEQFF.

In its sample, this clonotype was seen a few times. This chain uses TRBV12-3 or TRBV12-4 with TRBJ2-7; possible D gene TRBD1, 7 bases. The CDR3 spans 16 residues. V shed 6 bases and J shed 3 bases, with 21 bases lying between them. The CDR3 nucleotides are TGTGCCAGCAGCCTAGGATTGGGTCAGGGGGGCTACGAGCAGTACTTC. Translated, it gives CASSLGLGQGGYEQYF.

V is TRBV3-1 and J is TRBJ2-3; D unresolved. Trimming stripped 4 bases from V and 2 bases from J, with 7 bases between. The CDR3 has 13 residues. From germline, CDR1 is LGHDT and CDR2 YNNKEL (reference sequence). In DNA, the CDR3 is TGTGCCAGCAGCCTCCGACACACAGATACGCAGTATTTT. Its protein product is CASSLRHTDTQYF.

The chain recombines TRBV5-1 with TRBJ2-5; tentatively, D is TRBD2 (6 bases). With 3 bases removed from V and 2 bases from J, the gap between germline ends came to 14 bases. The CDR3 totals 15 residues. Germline V gene lookup returns CDR1 SGHRS and CDR2 YFSETQ. The CDR3 region has the DNA TGCGCCAGCAGCTATAGCGGCGGGTCACAAGAGACCCAGTACTTC. Its protein product is CASSYSGGSQETQYF.

The chain combines TRBV27 with TRBJ2-5; 7 nucleotides line up with TRBD1. The CDR3 consists of 15 residues. The germline gives CDR1 MNHEY, CDR2 SMNVEV (reference sequence). Unmatched junction bases numbered 9, after V lost 2 bases and J lost 6 bases. The CDR3 DNA sequence: TGTGCCAGCAGTTTAGATAGGGGGCGCGGAAAGACCCAGTACTTC. It codes for CASSLDRGRGKTQYF.

This clonotype was detected a few times. This chain joins TRBV7-3 and TRBJ2-1; no clear D. V was cut by 5 bases and J by 9 bases, with 14 bases left in between. The germline gives CDR1 SGHTA, CDR2 FQGTGA. This CDR3 contains 13 residues. CDR3 residues: CASSLRRGPEQFF. The CDR3 region has the DNA TGTGCCAGCAGCCTCCGCCGCGGTCCTGAGCAGTTCTTC.

The genes are TRBV14 and TRBJ2-4; either TRBD1 or TRBD2 may fit D (5 bases each). Germline V gene lookup returns CDR1 SGHDN and CDR2 FVKESK. V shed 1 base and J shed 14 bases, with 12 bases lying between them. The CDR3 extends over 12 amino acids. The CDR3 region is CASSQGSGREYF. CDR3 nucleotide sequence: TGTGCCAGCAGCCAAGGGTCAGGGAGAGAGTACTTC.

The chain links TRBV9 to TRBJ1-6, with 7 bases identical to TRBD1. The CDR3 extends over 15 amino acids. V lost 2 bases and J lost 9; bases outside the gene matches: 8. Germline CDR1 is SGDLS and CDR2 is YYNGEE. CDR3 sequence: CASSVDRGGGSPLHF. CDR3 in DNA: TGTGCCAGCAGCGTCGACCGAGGGGGCGGTTCACCCCTCCACTTT.

This clonotype was counted a few times. V is TRBV7-2 and J is TRBJ1-1; D may be TRBD1 (6 bases). Germline-derived CDR1 and CDR2 are SGHTA and FQGNSA. Trimming cost V 4 bases and J 5 bases, with 14 bases left between them. CDR3 length: 14 amino acids. For the CDR3, the DNA is TGTGCCAGCAGCTCCTACGGGGGCGAGACTGAAGCTTTCTTT. It encodes CASSSYGGETEAFF.

The table lists this clonotype with many counts. This chain links TRBV20-1 with TRBJ2-1; D unclear. Between the trimmed V and J ends, which lost 3 bases and 3 bases, there was a span of 6 bases. The CDR3 sequence is 12 residues long. Germline lookup yields CDR1 DFQATT and CDR2 SNEGSKA (reference sequence). CDR3 coding DNA: TGCAGTGCTAGGTCCGACTACAATGAGCAGTTCTTC. Amino acid sequence: CSARSDYNEQFF.

This clonotype was observed at least ten times. This CDR3 reads CASSLTGARGNTEAFF. The CDR3 nucleotides read TGTGCCAGCAGTTTAACAGGGGCGAGGGGAAACACTGAAGCTTTCTTT. This chain connects TRBV12-3 or TRBV12-4 to TRBJ1-1, with 7 bases that match TRBD1. CDR3 length: 16 amino acids. V lost 2 bases to trimming and J lost 2 bases; unmatched junction nucleotides: 8.

The V and J genes are TRBV6-6 and TRBJ2-1; TRBD2 is a possible D gene (5 bases). This CDR3 has 13 residues. The V gene's germline CDR1 is MNHNY and CDR2 SVGAGI (reference sequence). V lost 7 bases, J lost 4 bases, and 11 bases lay in between. CDR3 nucleotide sequence: TGTGCCAGCACCAAGGACTTTTACAATGAGCAGTTCTTC. Amino acid sequence: CASTKDFYNEQFF.

This sequence joins TRBV5-1 and TRBJ2-1; 10 nucleotides line up with TRBD2. Unmatched junction bases numbered 6, after V lost 3 bases and J lost 3 bases. The CDR3 consists of 16 residues. CDR1 is SGHRS, CDR2 YFSETQ, per germline. CDR3 protein: CASSSLAGVGYNEQFF. The CDR3 nucleotides are TGCGCCAGCAGCTCCCTAGCGGGAGTTGGCTACAATGAGCAGTTCTTC.